This T cell receptor beta chain was obtained from a study of blood T cells in healthy people across ages. Findings and limits, study-wide: Researchers judged that diversity estimates from one million T cells fell short of true values.

Through a sample-barcoded 5' primer and a J-beta primer mix, a second PCR was run for roughly 6 to 11 cycles. Every sample produced at least 3 million CDR3-containing paired-end reads. TCRdb analysed the 5' RACE reads with MiXCR anew, one entry per CDR3 protein. The table lists 650,000 to 1,000,000 distinct CDR3 sequences, less than 60% of them singletons. A minimum of 5 micrograms of total RNA was extracted per sample. The germline CDR1 and CDR2 sequences are SGHKS and YYEKEE (reference sequence). The CDR3 length is 15 residues. Trimming pared 0 bases from V and 4 bases from J, leaving 11 bases between. Notes on this clonotype: Its antigen remains unknown.

Sequencing input: blood. The source of this sequence is an elderly man in good health. The V gene is TRBV5-5, the J gene TRBJ1-5, with D perhaps matching TRBD1 (5 bases). This CDR3 is CASSLETGPNQPQHF. CDR3 sequence (DNA): TGTGCCAGCAGCTTGGAAACAGGACCGAATCAGCCCCAGCATTTT.